Sequencing of this T cell receptor (beta chain) was carried out in a study of shared clonotypes between healthy human individuals. Germline-derived CDR1 and CDR2 are ENHRY and SYGVKD. V was shortened by 2 bases and J by 5 bases, with 11 bases between the two germline ends. This CDR3 comprises 14 residues. Naive CD8 cells lacked CD45RO and underwent positive selection for CCR7, leaving out terminally differentiated effector memory CD45RA+ cells. The assay was immunoSEQ multiplex PCR, and TCRdb's table has in-frame clones only and misses some. The sample contains about 2 million clones, over 85% of which appear only once. On this clone itself: Its antigen is undetermined.

Findings of the study overall: The genetic and exposure-history diversity represented was limited by few donors. Clonotypes that were shared across a handful of donors made up about 4.5% of naive CD4 clonotypes. Sorted-subset sequencing, rarefaction showed, was incomplete despite large depth.

This TCR was recovered from a man younger than 30 in good health. The sample taken for sequencing was naive CD8+ T cells sorted from blood. The rearrangement joins TRBV10-3 to TRBJ2-3; tentatively, D is TRBD1 or TRBD2 (6 bases each). As DNA, the CDR3 is TGTGCCATCAGTGAGAGGGGGGACGTAGATACGCAGTATTTT. It translates to CAISERGDVDTQYF.